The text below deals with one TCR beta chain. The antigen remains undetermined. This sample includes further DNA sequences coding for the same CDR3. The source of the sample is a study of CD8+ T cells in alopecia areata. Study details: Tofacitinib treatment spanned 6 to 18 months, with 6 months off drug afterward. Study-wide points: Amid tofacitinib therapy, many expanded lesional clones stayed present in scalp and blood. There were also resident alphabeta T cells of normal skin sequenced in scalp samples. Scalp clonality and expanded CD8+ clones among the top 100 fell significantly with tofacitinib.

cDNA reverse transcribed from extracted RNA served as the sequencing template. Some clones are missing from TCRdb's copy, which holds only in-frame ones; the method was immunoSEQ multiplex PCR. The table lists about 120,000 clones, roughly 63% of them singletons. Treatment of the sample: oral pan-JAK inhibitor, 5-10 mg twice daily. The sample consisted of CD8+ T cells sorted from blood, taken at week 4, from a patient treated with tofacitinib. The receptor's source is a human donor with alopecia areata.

CDR3 DNA sequence: TGCAGCGTGGCTCCGAACACCGGGGAGCTGTTTTTT. It encodes CSVAPNTGELFF. V is TRBV29-1 and J is TRBJ2-2, with unresolved D. V shed 6 bases and J shed 0 bases, with 5 bases lying between them. The CDR3 loop spans 12 amino acids. Germline values: CDR1 SQVTM, CDR2 ANQGSEA.